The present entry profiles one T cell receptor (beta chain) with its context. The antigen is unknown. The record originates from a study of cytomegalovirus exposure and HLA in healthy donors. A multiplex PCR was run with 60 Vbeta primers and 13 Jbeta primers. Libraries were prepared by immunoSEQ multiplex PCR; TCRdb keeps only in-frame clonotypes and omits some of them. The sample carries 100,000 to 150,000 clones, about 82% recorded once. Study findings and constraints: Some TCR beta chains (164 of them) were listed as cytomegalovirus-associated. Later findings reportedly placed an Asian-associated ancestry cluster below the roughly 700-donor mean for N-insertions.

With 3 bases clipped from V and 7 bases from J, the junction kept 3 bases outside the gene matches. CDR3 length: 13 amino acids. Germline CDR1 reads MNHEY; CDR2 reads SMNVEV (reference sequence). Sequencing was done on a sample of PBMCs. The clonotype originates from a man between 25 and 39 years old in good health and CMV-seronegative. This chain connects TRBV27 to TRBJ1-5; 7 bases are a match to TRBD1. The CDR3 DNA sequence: TGTGCCAGCAGTTTCGGCAGGGGGCAGCCCCAGCATTTT. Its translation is CASSFGRGQPQHF.